The following is a T cell receptor beta chain sequence with its context. Its antigen is unidentified. TCRdb's table, derived via immunoSEQ multiplex PCR, lists solely in-frame clones and lacks some. Among around 97,000 clones listed, 90% to 95% were seen once. The record originates from a study of T cell responses to AZD1222 COVID-19 vaccine. Study outcomes and limitations: Unmutated variant regions are reportedly targeted by nearly half of spike-specific TCRs. Samples come after the peak T cell response, not at day 14. CD4 TCRs covered the whole spike, strongest at regions 160-218 and 743-854.

Looked up from germline, CDR1 is MNHEY and CDR2 is SMNVEV (reference sequence). Trimming stripped 2 bases from V and 3 bases from J, with 14 bases between. This CDR3 is built from 15 residues. This chain connects TRBV27 to TRBJ2-7; D may match TRBD1 or TRBD2 (5 bases each). The sample was peripheral blood, taken on day 0 of AZD1222 vaccination. This receptor was taken from an adult in good health. CDR3 DNA: TGTGCCAGCAGTTTACAGCCCCGGGGCAGCTACGAGCAGTACTTC. This sequence encodes CASSLQPRGSYEQYF.